The clone carrying this T cell receptor (beta chain) occurred many times. Its specificity is unknown. This entry is derived from a study of CD8 T cells in ankylosing spondylitis. The study, taken as a whole, reports: Reactive arthritis synovial fluid and blood were previously reported to contain some motif variants. As reported, disease-linked clones showed significant enrichment in matched ankylosing spondylitis synovial fluid.

The authors made TCR beta libraries by quantitative 5'-RACE with molecular barcodes. TCRdb reprocessed the 5' RACE reads with MiXCR, giving one entry per CDR3 protein. The sample lists some 87,000 distinct CDR3 sequences; around 9.4% were seen once. The sample was blood, either unsorted or a sorted T cell fraction (not recorded which). The receptor comes from a male donor with ankylosing spondylitis or in good health (not recorded which).

CDR3 protein: CAWRARTGKSTDTQYF. The CDR3 DNA follows: TGTGCCTGGAGAGCCCGGACAGGGAAAAGCACAGATACGCAGTATTTT. The chain is built from TRBV30 and TRBJ2-3, with 8 bases identical to TRBD1. The length of the CDR3 is 16 residues. Germline loops: CDR1 GTSNPN, CDR2 SVGIG (reference sequence). V lost 3 bases to trimming and J lost 0 bases; unmatched junction nucleotides: 8.